This entry lists 13 T cell receptor beta chains sequenced from one sample in a study of blood T cell repertoires in COVID-19. Libraries were prepared by immunoSEQ multiplex PCR; TCRdb keeps only in-frame clonotypes and omits some of them. The sample has roughly 330,000 clones; around 87% are singletons. The sample taken for sequencing was PBMCs or T cells enriched from blood (not recorded which). The receptors were gathered from a woman in her twenties or thirties who had recovered from COVID-19.

This chain links TRBV18 with TRBJ2-3, with 7 bases matching TRBD2. Germline CDR1 reads KGHSH; CDR2 reads LQKENI. J lost 1 base, V lost 1 base, and 8 bases had no gene match. CDR3 length equals 17 residues. Written as DNA, the CDR3 is TGTGCCAGCTCACCACTCGGCGGGGGTGGGGGCACAGATACGCAGTATTTT. This sequence encodes CASSPLGGGGGTDTQYF.

As DNA, the CDR3 is TGCGCCAGCAGCCAAGAACCAGGCATTTTTGGGGCCAACGTCCTGACTTTC. This gives the protein CASSQEPGIFGANVLTF. The chain links TRBV4-3 to TRBJ2-6; D is uncertain. The germline V gene encodes CDR1 LGHNA and CDR2 YSLEER. Trimming removed 0 bases from V and 3 bases from J, with 12 bases in between. The CDR3 covers 17 residues.

The rearrangement joins TRBV6-2 or TRBV6-3 to TRBJ2-1; D might be TRBD1 (6 bases). CDR1 and CDR2 (germline): MNHEY, SVGEGT. The CDR3 runs to 15 residues. V shed 4 bases and J shed 6 bases, with 16 bases lying between them. The CDR3 bases are TGTGCCAGCAGTTTTCAGGGGATGGGTGGCAATGAGCAGTTCTTC. Amino acid sequence: CASSFQGMGGNEQFF.

V usage is TRBV4-2 and J usage is TRBJ1-2, with D tentatively TRBD1 (5 bases). This CDR3 is built from 15 residues. Germline values: CDR1 LGHNA, CDR2 YNFKEQ. Deletions cut 0 bases from V and 6 bases from J, with 14 bases between. The CDR3 loop is CASSQDQRQGHGYTF. CDR3 sequence (DNA): TGTGCCAGCAGCCAAGATCAAAGGCAGGGTCATGGCTACACCTTC.

The chain has TRBV30 and TRBJ2-1; D possibly corresponds to TRBD1 (5 bases). The V end lost 5 bases, the J end lost 7 bases, and 9 bases lay between the germline ends. CDR1 and CDR2 from the germline V gene are GTSNPN and SVGIG (reference sequence). This CDR3 spans 11 amino acids. The CDR3 nucleotides read TGTGCCTGGGGAAGGGGAAATGAGCAGTTCTTC. Protein sequence: CAWGRGNEQFF.

V and J are TRBV7-9 and TRBJ1-4, with no clear D. Trimming cost V 0 bases and J 3 bases, with 14 bases left between them. Germline CDR1 is SEHNR and CDR2 is FQNEAQ (reference sequence). The CDR3 has 17 residues. CDR3 sequence (DNA): TGTGCCAGCAGCTTAGCGTCCGCAGGTTTCCCTAATGAAAAACTGTTTTTT. This codes for CASSLASAGFPNEKLFF.

The CDR3, as DNA: TGTGCCAGCAGCGACTACAGGGTCGCCTACAATGAGCAGTTCTTC. This sequence encodes CASSDYRVAYNEQFF. The rearrangement joins TRBV11-3 to TRBJ2-1; the D gene is possibly TRBD1 (6 bases). Germline CDR1 and CDR2: SGHNT and YENEEA. V lost 5 bases, J lost 2 bases, and 13 bases lay in between. The CDR3 spans 15 residues.

This clone was detected once. The chain joins TRBV15 to TRBJ1-1; 8 positions match TRBD1. In germline, CDR1 is LNHNV, CDR2 YYDKDF (reference sequence). The trim removed 11 bases at V and 4 bases at J, leaving 9 bases unmatched. The CDR3 contains 13 residues. This chain's CDR3 is CASKQGEGTEAFF. The DNA for the CDR3 is TGTGCCTCGAAACAGGGGGAAGGCACTGAAGCTTTCTTT.

This clone was seen just once. The CDR3 DNA reads as TGCGCCAGCAGCCAAGATGGAGGGTTAGCTAACTATGGCTACACCTTC. Translated: CASSQDGGLANYGYTF. This chain uses TRBV4-1 with TRBJ1-2, with unresolved D. The CDR3 sequence is 16 residues long. CDR1 is MGHRA and CDR2 is YSYEKL in the germline V gene. V was trimmed by 0 bases and J by 0 bases, leaving 11 bases between them.

The chain couples TRBV6-5 to TRBJ1-2; 7 bases map to TRBD1. Per the germline V gene, CDR1 is MNHEY and CDR2 is SVGAGI. The length of the CDR3 is 16 residues. Trimming cost V 0 bases and J 4 bases; bases outside gene matches: 8. In nucleotides, the CDR3 is TGTGCCAGCAGTTACTCGGCAACAGGGGAAGCCTATGGCTACACCTTC. It is translated as CASSYSATGEAYGYTF.

This clone was recorded many times. The chain links TRBV6-5 to TRBJ1-2; 7 bases agree with TRBD1. The germline V gene has CDR1 MNHEY and CDR2 SVGAGI. The CDR3 loop spans 12 amino acids. V trimming: 5 bases; J trimming: 8 bases; junction bases outside the gene matches: 5. This CDR3 reads CASSPRQGGYTF. CDR3 coding DNA: TGTGCCAGCAGTCCACGACAGGGAGGCTACACCTTC.

V is TRBV6-4 and J is TRBJ1-6; a weak D match, TRBD1 (6 bases). The germline V gene has CDR1 MRHNA and CDR2 SNTAGT. There are 15 residues in the CDR3. The V and J ends lost 5 bases and 0 bases respectively, with 8 bases between them. The CDR3 bases are TGTGCCAGCAGTTTGGACAGCTCCTATAATTCACCCCTCCACTTT. As protein: CASSLDSSYNSPLHF.

The rearrangement links TRBV6-5 to TRBJ2-7; the match to TRBD2 covers 9 bases. This CDR3 region has 15 residues. V trimming: 4 bases; J trimming: 2 bases; junction bases outside the gene matches: 6. Per the germline V gene, CDR1 is MNHEY and CDR2 is SVGAGI. The CDR3 sequence: CASSSTSGLPYEQYF. CDR3 bases: TGTGCCAGCAGTTCGACTAGCGGTTTACCCTACGAGCAGTACTTC.